This T cell receptor beta chain was observed in a study of breast tumors, draining lymph nodes, adjacent tissues (dated by TCRdb to 2016 to 2017). Broadly, across the study: In breast cancer patients, the study compared the TCR beta repertoires of tumor, adjacent nontumor tissue and axillary lymph nodes. The study was designed to assess the relationships and possible T-cell exchange between tumor, surrounding tissue and draining lymph node repertoires in human breast cancer.

Beyond this particular receptor, the publication reports: The similarity between tumor and nontumor tissue repertoires was significantly greater in luminal-like breast cancer than in basal-like breast cancer. Tumors showed preferential V and J gene usage, and their T-cell repertoire diversity fell below that of lymph nodes yet above that of nontumor tissue. The data were considered consistent with the idea that most tumor T cells come from the lymph node and then expand in tumor tissue. The study presented the conclusion that tumor T cells originate in lymph nodes as consistent with a hypothesis, not as something directly demonstrated.

The axillary draining lymph nodes of breast cancer patients were the source of the lymph node samples. In the case of this clonotype: The antigen it recognizes is unknown. No quality values exist for individual bases; no much larger clone is one base distant.

Instrument used: Illumina HiSeq 2000. Multiplex PCR amplification was used to build the TCR beta chain libraries. High-throughput sequencing was used to analyze the amplified TCR beta chain products. Using fastp trimming at Q25 and MiXCR clonotype assembly, TCRdb reanalyzed the public sequencing data and kept in-frame beta chains. Each CDR3 protein appears once, grouped with its most common genes and DNA. Present in this sample are around 300,000 distinct CDR3 sequences, more than 30% of which were seen just once. 1.1% of the sample belongs to the ten largest clones. This clonotype originated in a female donor with breast cancer. Some clones in this sample may be carry-over from other donors' samples. The sequenced material came from axillary lymph node tissue.

Here the CDR3 is given as CSVEYSGAKNIQYF. The sequence in DNA is TGCAGCGTTGAATATAGCGGGGCCAAAAACATTCAGTACTTC. The V and J genes are TRBV29-1 and TRBJ2-4, with 7 junctional bases fitting TRBD2. Trimming takes 2 bases off V and 1 base off J; junction bases not matched to a gene: 2. The germline V gene encodes CDR1 SQVTM and CDR2 ANQGSEA. The cysteine opens and the phenylalanine closes a CDR3 of 14 amino acids. The read is trimmed to its CDR3 DNA, 42 bases read in frame from base 1.